These 5 T cell receptor beta chains were sequenced from one sample in a study of shared clonotypes between healthy human individuals. The repertoire was sequenced with immunoSEQ multiplex PCR; TCRdb's copy has only in-frame clones and lacks some. The table has 1,500,000 or so clones, around 98.5% seen once; the top ten hold around 0.33%. Sequences were obtained from naive CD4+ T cells sorted from blood. As for subset: CD45RA+ positively selected. The source of these receptors is a man between 25 and 39 years old in good health.

The rearrangement uses TRBV7-9 and TRBJ2-1; 11 bases map to TRBD2. V trimming: 5 bases; J trimming: 5 bases; junction bases outside the gene matches: 5. The CDR3 totals 15 residues. From germline, CDR1 is SEHNR and CDR2 FQNEAQ (reference sequence). In nucleotides, the CDR3 is TGTGCCAGCAGCCCAACGGGACTAGCGGACAATGAGCAGTTCTTC. It encodes CASSPTGLADNEQFF.

This chain links TRBV7-2 with TRBJ1-4; maybe TRBD1 (6 bases). The CDR3 runs 15 residues. V lost 5 bases and J 7 bases, leaving 17 bases between the germline ends. The V gene's germline CDR1 is SGHTA and CDR2 FQGNSA. CDR3 residues: CASSPQRTVGEKLFF. CDR3 coding DNA: TGTGCCAGCAGCCCCCAGAGGACAGTGGGTGAAAAACTGTTTTTT.

With respect to this clone: The identical CDR3 is also encoded by other nucleotide sequences in the sample. The chain couples TRBV2 to TRBJ2-3; weak D call: TRBD1 (6 bases). Germline-derived CDR1 and CDR2 are SNHLY and FYNNEI. The V end was cut by 2 bases, the J end by 3 bases, with 9 bases between. This CDR3 region has 14 residues. CDR3 sequence: CASSERQGTDTQYF. The CDR3 DNA follows: TGTGCCAGCAGTGAACGGCAGGGGACAGATACGCAGTATTTT.

The chain employs TRBV9 and TRBJ1-2; D not resolved. The germline gives CDR1 SGDLS, CDR2 YYNGEE. The CDR3 is made up of 14 amino acids. V lost 3 bases and J 2 bases, leaving 11 bases between the germline ends. CDR3 DNA sequence: TGTGCCAGCAGCGAGGCAAACCAGAACTATGGCTACACCTTC. Protein sequence: CASSEANQNYGYTF.

The chain recombines TRBV27 with TRBJ2-1; 16 bases are shared with TRBD2. V lost 4 bases to trimming and J lost 7 bases; unmatched junction nucleotides: 13. This CDR3 spans 19 amino acids. In germline, CDR1 is MNHEY, CDR2 SMNVEV (reference sequence). The CDR3 is CASSSSPGLAGGPGNEQFF. The CDR3 DNA is TGTGCCAGCAGTTCATCCCCGGGACTAGCGGGAGGGCCTGGGAATGAGCAGTTCTTC.